This T cell receptor (beta chain) was documented in a study of early stage breast cancer tumors. The study's findings and limits: Unsorted bulk genomic DNA sequencing lacked pairing and functional marker data.

Libraries were prepared by immunoSEQ multiplex PCR; TCRdb keeps only in-frame clonotypes and omits some of them. The data hold some 19,000 clones, with 76% observed a single time. This CDR3 is built from 16 residues. CDR1 and CDR2 from the germline V gene are SGHRS and YFSETQ. V lost 3 bases and J lost 0, with 15 bases in between. Worth noting for this clone: Its target is not known.

This rearrangement joins TRBV5-1 to TRBJ1-2, with D possibly TRBD1 on 6 matching bases. Sequencing used blood. This sequence originates from a person between 55 and 69 years old with breast cancer. The CDR3 region has the DNA TGCGCCAGCAGCTCGGGGGCAGGGACCGCTAACTATGGCTACACCTTC. It is translated as CASSSGAGTANYGYTF.